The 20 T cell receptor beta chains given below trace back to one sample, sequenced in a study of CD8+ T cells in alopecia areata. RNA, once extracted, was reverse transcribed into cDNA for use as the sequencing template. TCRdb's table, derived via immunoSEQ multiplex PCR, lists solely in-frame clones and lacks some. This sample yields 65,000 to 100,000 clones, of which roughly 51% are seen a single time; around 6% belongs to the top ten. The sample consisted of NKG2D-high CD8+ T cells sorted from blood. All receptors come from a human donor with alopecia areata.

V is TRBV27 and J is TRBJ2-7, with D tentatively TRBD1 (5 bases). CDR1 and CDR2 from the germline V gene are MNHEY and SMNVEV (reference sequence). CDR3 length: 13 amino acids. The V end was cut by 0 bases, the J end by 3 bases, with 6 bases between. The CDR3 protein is CASSLSGHYEQYF. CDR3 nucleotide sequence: TGTGCCAGCAGTTTATCGGGGCACTACGAGCAGTACTTC.

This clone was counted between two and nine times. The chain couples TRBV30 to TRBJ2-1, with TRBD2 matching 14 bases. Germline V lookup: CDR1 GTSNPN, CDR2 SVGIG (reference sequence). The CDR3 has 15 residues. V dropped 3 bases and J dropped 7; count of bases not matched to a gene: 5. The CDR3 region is CAWRRTSGRINEQFF. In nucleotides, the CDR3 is TGTGCCTGGAGACGGACTAGCGGGAGGATAAATGAGCAGTTCTTC.

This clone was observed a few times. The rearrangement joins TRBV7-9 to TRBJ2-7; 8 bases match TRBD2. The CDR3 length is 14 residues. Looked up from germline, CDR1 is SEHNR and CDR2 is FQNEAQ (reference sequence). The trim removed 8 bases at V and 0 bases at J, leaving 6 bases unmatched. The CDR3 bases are TGTGCCAGCCGTGGGAGCGGGGGCTCCTACGAGCAGTACTTC. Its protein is CASRGSGGSYEQYF.

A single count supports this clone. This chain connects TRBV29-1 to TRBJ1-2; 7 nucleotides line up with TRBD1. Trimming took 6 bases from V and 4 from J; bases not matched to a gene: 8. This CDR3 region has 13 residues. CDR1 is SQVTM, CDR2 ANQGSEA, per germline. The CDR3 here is CSVHRQGLYGYTF. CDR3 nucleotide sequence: TGCAGCGTACACAGACAGGGCCTCTATGGCTACACCTTC.

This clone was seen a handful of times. The CDR3 region has the DNA TGTGCCAGCAGCCAAGATAGGGAGAGCTACGAGCAGTACTTC. Its translation: CASSQDRESYEQYF. This chain joins TRBV14 and TRBJ2-7; D possibly corresponds to TRBD2 (5 bases). This CDR3 is built from 14 residues. Germline CDR1 and CDR2: SGHDN and FVKESK. Trimming shortened V by 0 bases and J by 3 bases, and 9 bases separated the two germline ends.

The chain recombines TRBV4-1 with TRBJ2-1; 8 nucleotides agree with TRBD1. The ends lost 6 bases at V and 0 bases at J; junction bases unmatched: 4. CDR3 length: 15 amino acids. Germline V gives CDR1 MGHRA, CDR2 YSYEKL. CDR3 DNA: TGCGCCAGCAGTCTCACAGGGGGCTCCTACAATGAGCAGTTCTTC. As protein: CASSLTGGSYNEQFF.

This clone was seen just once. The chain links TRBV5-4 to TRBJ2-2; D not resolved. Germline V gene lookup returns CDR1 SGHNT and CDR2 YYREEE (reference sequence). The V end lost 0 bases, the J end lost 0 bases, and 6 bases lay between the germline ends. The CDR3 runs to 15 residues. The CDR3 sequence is CASSLDSTNTGELFF. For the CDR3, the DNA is TGTGCCAGCAGCTTGGACAGTACGAACACCGGGGAGCTGTTTTTT. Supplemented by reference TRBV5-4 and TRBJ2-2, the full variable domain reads ETGVTQSPTHLIKTRGQQVTLRCSSQSGHNTVSWYQQALGQGPQFIFQYYREEENGRGNFPPRFSGLQFPNYSSELNVNALELDDSALYLCASSLDSTNTGELFFGEGSRLTVL.

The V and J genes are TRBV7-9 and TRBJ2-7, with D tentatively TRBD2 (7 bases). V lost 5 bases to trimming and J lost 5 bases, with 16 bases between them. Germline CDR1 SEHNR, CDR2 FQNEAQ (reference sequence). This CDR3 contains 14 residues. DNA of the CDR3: TGTGCCAGCAGCCCCAAGGGGGGGGCCCACGAGCAGTACTTC. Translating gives CASSPKGGAHEQYF.

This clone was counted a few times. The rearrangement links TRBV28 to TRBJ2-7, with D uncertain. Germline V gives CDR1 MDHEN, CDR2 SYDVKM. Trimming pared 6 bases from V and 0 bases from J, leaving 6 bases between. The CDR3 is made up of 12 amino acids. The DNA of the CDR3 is TGTGCCAGCAGACATAGCTCCTACGAGCAGTACTTC. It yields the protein CASRHSSYEQYF.

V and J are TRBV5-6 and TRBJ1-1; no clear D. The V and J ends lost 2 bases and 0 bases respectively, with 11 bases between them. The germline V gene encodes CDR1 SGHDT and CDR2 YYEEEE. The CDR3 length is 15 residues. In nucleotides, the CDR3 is TGTGCCAGCAGCTTATCGGGCCTCATGAACACTGAAGCTTTCTTT. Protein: CASSLSGLMNTEAFF.

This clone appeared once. The chain's CDR3 is CAWSSGLAGDYEQYF. CDR3 DNA: TGTGCCTGGAGTTCAGGACTAGCGGGGGACTACGAGCAGTACTTC. The V gene is TRBV30, the J gene TRBJ2-7, with 13 bases matching TRBD2. The germline V gene has CDR1 GTSNPN and CDR2 SVGIG (reference sequence). CDR3 length equals 15 residues. Losses at the gene ends were 2 bases for V and 3 bases for J; bases not matched to a gene: 4. The entire variable domain, with the rest obtained from reference TRBV30 and TRBJ2-7, is as follows: SQTIHQWPATLVQPVGSPLSLECTVEGTSNPNLYWYRQAAGRGLQLLFYSVGIGQISSEVPQNLSASRPQDRQFILSSKKLLLSDSGFYLCAWSSGLAGDYEQYFGPGTRLTVT.

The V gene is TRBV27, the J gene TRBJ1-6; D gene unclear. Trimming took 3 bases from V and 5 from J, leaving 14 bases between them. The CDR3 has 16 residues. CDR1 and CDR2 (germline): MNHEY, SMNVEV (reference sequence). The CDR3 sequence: CASSFGEPRDNSPLHF. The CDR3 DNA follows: TGTGCCAGCAGTTTTGGGGAGCCCAGAGATAATTCACCCCTCCACTTT.

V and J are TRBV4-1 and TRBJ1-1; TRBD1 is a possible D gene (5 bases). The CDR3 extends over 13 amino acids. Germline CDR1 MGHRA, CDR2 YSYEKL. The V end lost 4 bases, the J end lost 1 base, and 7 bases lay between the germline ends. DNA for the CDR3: TGCGCCAGCAGCCCCGGACAGAACACTGAAGCTTTCTTT. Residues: CASSPGQNTEAFF.

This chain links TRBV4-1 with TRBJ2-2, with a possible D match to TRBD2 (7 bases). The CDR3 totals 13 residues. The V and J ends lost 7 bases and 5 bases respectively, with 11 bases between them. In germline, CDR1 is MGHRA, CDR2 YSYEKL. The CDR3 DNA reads TGCGCCAGCATGGCGGGGGCAACCGGGGAGCTGTTTTTT. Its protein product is CASMAGATGELFF.

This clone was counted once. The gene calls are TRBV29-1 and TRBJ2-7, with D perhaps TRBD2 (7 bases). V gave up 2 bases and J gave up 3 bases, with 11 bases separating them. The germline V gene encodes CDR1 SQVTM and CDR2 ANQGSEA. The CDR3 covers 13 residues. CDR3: CSVESGTNYEQYF. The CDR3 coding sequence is TGCAGCGTTGAAAGCGGGACAAACTACGAGCAGTACTTC.

The CDR3 nucleotides read TGTGCCACCACCGGGACCGACTATGGCTACACCTTC. This codes for CATTGTDYGYTF. V and J are TRBV19 and TRBJ1-2, with a possible D match to TRBD1 (5 bases). Germline V CDR1 and CDR2: LNHDA, SQIVND (reference sequence). The V end was cut by 10 bases, the J end by 3 bases, with 12 bases between. The CDR3 loop spans 12 amino acids.

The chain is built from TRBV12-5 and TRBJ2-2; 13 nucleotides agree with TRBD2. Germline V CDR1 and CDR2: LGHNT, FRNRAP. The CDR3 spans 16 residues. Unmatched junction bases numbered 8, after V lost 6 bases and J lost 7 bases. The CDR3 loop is CASGQLAGGRIGELFF. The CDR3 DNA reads TGTGCTAGTGGCCAACTAGCGGGGGGGCGGATCGGGGAGCTGTTTTTT.

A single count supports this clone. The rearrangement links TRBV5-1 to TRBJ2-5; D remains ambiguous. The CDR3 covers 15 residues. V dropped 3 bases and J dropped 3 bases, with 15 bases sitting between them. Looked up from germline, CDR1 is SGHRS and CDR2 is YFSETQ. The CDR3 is CASSSGEELKETQYF. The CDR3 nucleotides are TGCGCCAGCAGCTCTGGAGAGGAACTTAAAGAGACCCAGTACTTC. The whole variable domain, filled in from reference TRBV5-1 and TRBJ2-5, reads KAGVTQTPRYLIKTRGQQVTLSCSPISGHRSVSWYQQTPGQGLQFLFEYFSETQRNKGNFPGRFSGRQFSNSRSEMNVSTLELGDSALYLCASSSGEELKETQYFGPGTRLLVL.

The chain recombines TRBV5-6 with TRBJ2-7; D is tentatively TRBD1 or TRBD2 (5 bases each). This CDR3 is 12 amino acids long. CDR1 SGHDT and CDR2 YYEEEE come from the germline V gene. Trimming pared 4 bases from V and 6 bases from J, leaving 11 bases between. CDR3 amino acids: CASSVTAAEQYF. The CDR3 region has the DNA TGTGCCAGCAGCGTGACAGCGGCCGAGCAGTACTTC.

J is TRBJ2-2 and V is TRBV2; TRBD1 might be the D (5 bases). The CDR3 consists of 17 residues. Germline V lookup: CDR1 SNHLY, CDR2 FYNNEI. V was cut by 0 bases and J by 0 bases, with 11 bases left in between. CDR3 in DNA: TGTGCCAGCAGTGAAGCGGGGCCCAATACGAACACCGGGGAGCTGTTTTTT. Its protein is CASSEAGPNTNTGELFF.